One T cell receptor beta chain is described in this entry. The data were taken from a study of blood T cell repertoires in COVID-19. In the study overall: PBMCs, B-cell-depleted T cells, or T cells provided the cDNA or gDNA that made up the material.

Profiling relied on immunoSEQ multiplex PCR, and the TCRdb table lists in-frame clones only, not all of them. The sample has over 150,000 clones; 70% to 90% are singletons. V was trimmed by 2 bases and J by 6 bases, leaving 11 bases between them. Germline V gene data show CDR1 as MNHEY and CDR2 as SVGAGI. The CDR3 has 15 amino acids. In Seattle, patients joined the study during active infection and were tracked longitudinally. This receptor was taken from a man aged 45 to 65 with COVID-19, enrolled during active disease. This sequence joins TRBV6-5 and TRBJ1-6; no definite D call. Sequencing used peripheral blood. The CDR3 DNA sequence: TGTGCCAGCAGTTACACACCGGGGTCTAATTCACCCCTCCACTTT. This gives the protein CASSYTPGSNSPLHF.